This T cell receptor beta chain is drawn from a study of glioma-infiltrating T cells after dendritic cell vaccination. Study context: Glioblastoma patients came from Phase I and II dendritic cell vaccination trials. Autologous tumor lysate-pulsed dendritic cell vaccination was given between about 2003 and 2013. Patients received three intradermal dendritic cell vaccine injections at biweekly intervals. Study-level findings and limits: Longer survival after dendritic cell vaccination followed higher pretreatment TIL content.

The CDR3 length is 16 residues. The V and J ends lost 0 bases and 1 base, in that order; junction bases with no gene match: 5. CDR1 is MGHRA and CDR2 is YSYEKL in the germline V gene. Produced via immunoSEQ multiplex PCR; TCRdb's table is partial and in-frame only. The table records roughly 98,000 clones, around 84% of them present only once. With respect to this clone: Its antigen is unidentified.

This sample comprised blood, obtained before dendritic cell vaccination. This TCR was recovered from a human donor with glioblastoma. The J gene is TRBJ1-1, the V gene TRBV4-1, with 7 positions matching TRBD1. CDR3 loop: CASSQDGGTANTEAFF. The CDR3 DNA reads TGCGCCAGCAGCCAAGATGGCGGGACAGCGAACACTGAAGCTTTCTTT.